This T cell receptor beta chain was sequenced during a study of blood T cell repertoires in COVID-19. TCRdb's copy holds only in-frame clones and misses some; the assay was immunoSEQ multiplex PCR. The table includes 85,000 to 100,000 clones, 85% to 90% detected once. J was trimmed by 7 bases and V by 3 bases; bases with no gene match: 6. The CDR3 length is 13 residues. Per germline, CDR1 GTSNPN and CDR2 SVGIG (reference sequence). The source is a man aged 45 to 65 with COVID-19, enrolled during active disease. Input material: peripheral blood. This chain connects TRBV30 to TRBJ2-3; 8 positions agree with TRBD1. This CDR3 is CAWRVQGAYTQYF. The CDR3 DNA is TGTGCCTGGAGGGTTCAGGGGGCCTATACGCAGTATTTT.